A selection of T cell receptor beta chains follows, all from one sample in a study of molecular identifiers for immune sequencing clone quantification. TCRdb passed the PCR reads through MiXCR, listing each CDR3 protein once. Seen here are tens of thousands of distinct CDR3 sequences, 15% to 20% observed once, and the top ten hold about 1.5%. The sequencing input was naive CD8+ T cells from blood, with Jurkat cell RNA spiked in. The source of these receptors is a human donor in good health. Some libraries in this study had Jurkat cell RNA spiked in. Both conserved end residues are part of each CDR3. A D gene is named only where the DNA matches it firmly. Clone sizes are given selectively: once, few, many, or a class where the clone is expanded.

>many|TRBJ2-1|TRBD2|TRBV6-5
TGTGCCAGCAGTTGGGGTAGCGGGACTAGAAATTTCCATGAGCAGTTCTTC
CASSWGSGTRNFHEQFF
>.|TRBJ2-1|TRBD2|TRBV5-1
TGCGCCAGCGGACTTCCGGGACTAGGGCAGAGTGAGCAGTTCTTC
CASGLPGLGQSEQFF
>.|TRBJ2-7|.|TRBV5-3
TGTGCCAGCAGCCCAGTCCGGGACGTGAGCTCCTACGAGCAGTACTTC
CASSPVRDVSSYEQYF
>many|TRBJ1-5|.|TRBV6-2/TRBV6-3
TGTGCCAGCAGCCGGCAAATTAGCAATCAGCCCCAGCATTTT
CASSRQISNQPQHF
>many|TRBJ2-7|TRBD1|TRBV27
TGTGCCAGCAGTTTTGGGGCGGGGACAGGGGTTTGGGAGCAGTACTTC
CASSFGAGTGVWEQYF
>many|TRBJ2-1|TRBD2|TRBV7-3
TGTGCCAGCAGCTTAACCCCAGCGGGAGGAAATGAGCAGTTCTTC
CASSLTPAGGNEQFF
>many|TRBJ2-5|TRBD2|TRBV12-3/TRBV12-4
TGTGCCAGCAGTGCTAGACTAGCGGGAGAAGAGACCCAGTACTTC
CASSARLAGEETQYF
>many|TRBJ2-1|TRBD1|TRBV7-8
TGTGCCACCCCGTACTCGGGACAGGGGAACAATGAGCAGTTCTTC
CATPYSGQGNNEQFF
>many|TRBJ2-5|.|TRBV4-1
TGCGCCAGCAGCGCTCCGGGAGAGGGCCAAGAGACCCAGTACTTC
CASSAPGEGQETQYF
>many|TRBJ1-5|.|TRBV27
TGTGCCAGCAGTTTATTAAGCAATCAGCCCCAGCATTTT
CASSLLSNQPQHF
>once|TRBJ2-7|.|TRBV7-6
TGTGCCAGCAGCTTAGTCAACAGGGTAAACGAGCAGTACTTC
CASSLVNRVNEQYF
>many|TRBJ2-4|.|TRBV7-9
TGTGCCAGCAGCCCCGGGACAACCATTCAGTACTTC
CASSPGTTIQYF
>many|TRBJ2-3|.|TRBV20-1
TGCAGTGCTAGAGATCCCTTCAGCGTAAGCACAGATACGCAGTATTTT
CSARDPFSVSTDTQYF
>few|TRBJ1-4|.|TRBV5-3
TGTGCCAGCAGCACGCGCGTGGAAAAACTGTTTTTT
CASSTRVEKLFF
>many|TRBJ2-3|.|TRBV4-3
TGCGCCAGCAGCCAAGAAGCGACCGGCTTCACAGATACGCAGTATTTT
CASSQEATGFTDTQYF
>few|TRBJ1-2|TRBD1|TRBV12-3/TRBV12-4
TGTGCCAGCAGTCCCACAGGGGTCTATGGCTACACCTTC
CASSPTGVYGYTF
>.|TRBJ1-1|.|TRBV19
TGTGCCAGTAGTATGGGGACCACTGAAGCTTTCTTT
CASSMGTTEAFF
>.|TRBJ2-1|.|TRBV7-9
TGTGCCAGCAGCTTGGGGGTGCGGGATGAGCAGTTCTTC
CASSLGVRDEQFF
>many|TRBJ2-4|TRBD1|TRBV28
TGTGCCAGCAGGGACAGGTCAAAGGGGGCCAAAAACATTCAGTACTTC
CASRDRSKGAKNIQYF
>.|TRBJ2-7|TRBD2|TRBV6-5
TGTGCCAGCTCTAGCGGGAGGCTGGAGCAGTACTTC
CASSSGRLEQYF
>.|TRBJ2-7|TRBD2|TRBV25-1
TGTACCAGCAGTGAAGATTTGAGCGGGAGGGTCCCCGCCCACTACGAGCAGTACTTC
CTSSEDLSGRVPAHYEQYF
>many|TRBJ2-7|.|TRBV7-9
TGTGCCAGCAGCTTAAGCACCGTGGTGGGGGAGCAGTACTTC
CASSLSTVVGEQYF
>many|TRBJ2-5|TRBD2|TRBV7-2
TGTGCCAGCAGCCCGCGGGGACTAGCGGGGGGAGAGACCCAGTACTTC
CASSPRGLAGGETQYF
>many|TRBJ1-1|.|TRBV6-5
TGTGCCAGCTGTTACTCCAATTTAGCTTTCTTT
CASCYSNLAFF
>many|TRBJ2-2|TRBD2|TRBV5-1
TGCGCCAGCAGCTTGGAGGCGGGAGATCCCGCGAACACCGGGGAGCTGTTTTTT
CASSLEAGDPANTGELFF
>many|TRBJ2-3|TRBD1|TRBV12-3/TRBV12-4
TGTGCCAGCAGTTTACGACAGGGGGAGACAGATACGCAGTATTTT
CASSLRQGETDTQYF
>.|TRBJ1-1|TRBD1|TRBV5-6
TGTGCCAGCAGCCCGGACAGGGCAGTAACTGAAGCTTTCTTT
CASSPDRAVTEAFF
>many|TRBJ2-3|.|TRBV7-8
TGTGCCAGCAGCCCCTGGGCCAGCCCAGATACGCAGTATTTT
CASSPWASPDTQYF
>few|TRBJ1-5|.|TRBV12-3/TRBV12-4
TGTGCCAGCAGTTTACTAATGGGGTCGAGCAATCAGCCCCAGCATTTT
CASSLLMGSSNQPQHF
>many|TRBJ2-7|.|TRBV7-8
TGTGCCAGCAGCTTAGCCGGCACCACCGAGCAGTACTTC
CASSLAGTTEQYF
>medium-sized|TRBJ2-7|TRBD2|TRBV7-2
TGTGCCAGCAGTTGGGGGGACTACCAGTACGAGCAGTACTTC
CASSWGDYQYEQYF
>many|TRBJ2-7|.|TRBV15
TGTGCCACCAGCAGAGAGGTTACGGCAGGGACCTACGAGCAGTACTTC
CATSREVTAGTYEQYF
>many|TRBJ2-7|TRBD2|TRBV4-1
TGCGCCAGCAGCCAAGAGAATAGTCCTAGCGGGAGCCACGAGCAGTACTTC
CASSQENSPSGSHEQYF
>many|TRBJ2-4|.|TRBV7-9
TGTGCCAGCAGCCAGGGGGGAAGGGGGCTGACCAAAAACATTCAGTACTTC
CASSQGGRGLTKNIQYF
>many|TRBJ2-7|TRBD1|TRBV19
TGTGCCAGTAGCCGGGACAGAACCTACGAGCAGTACTTC
CASSRDRTYEQYF
>many|TRBJ2-1|.|TRBV13
TGTGCCAGCAGCCCTATAAGTTTCCCCGAAGCGGGCAATGAGCAGTTCTTC
CASSPISFPEAGNEQFF
>many|TRBJ2-2|.|TRBV4-3
TGCGCCAGCAGCCAAGATCGCACTTTCACCGGGGAGCTGTTTTTT
CASSQDRTFTGELFF
>.|TRBJ2-1|TRBD1|TRBV5-5
TGTGCCAGCAGCTATGACAGGGGGCCCTACAATGAGCAGTTCTTC
CASSYDRGPYNEQFF
>many|TRBJ1-5|.|TRBV19
TGTGCCAGTGAACAGGGCTCAGGTCTTGGGAATCAGCCCCAGCATTTT
CASEQGSGLGNQPQHF
>.|TRBJ2-7|TRBD1|TRBV28
TGTGCTGGCAGTCCACGCCCCGGGACAGGGAGGGTGCAGTACTTC
CAGSPRPGTGRVQYF
>many|TRBJ2-7|.|TRBV30
TGTGCCTGGAGTGTACTGGGAAGGGGAGCCTACGAGCAGTACTTC
CAWSVLGRGAYEQYF
>many|TRBJ2-3|TRBD2|TRBV6-6
TGTGCCAGCAGTACTAGCGGGAGAAAGGATACGCAGTATTTT
CASSTSGRKDTQYF
>many|TRBJ2-1|.|TRBV12-3/TRBV12-4
TGTGCCAGCAGTATCTATTACAATGAGCAGTTCTTC
CASSIYYNEQFF
>many|TRBJ1-1|.|TRBV6-1
TGTGCCAGCAGTGAAGAGTTGACGTACACTGAAGCTTTCTTT
CASSEELTYTEAFF
>many|TRBJ1-1|.|TRBV29-1
TGCAGCGTTGTTCATGGGGGGACTGAAGCTTTCTTT
CSVVHGGTEAFF
>many|TRBJ2-7|.|TRBV7-8
TGTGCCAGCAGCTTCTCGGACCAGCTAGGTCCTGTCGTCCACGAGCAGTACTTC
CASSFSDQLGPVVHEQYF
>.|TRBJ2-5|TRBD2|TRBV6-2/TRBV6-3
TGTGCCAGCAGGGAGAAGGGTCCGCTAGCGGGAGTAATGGGAGGGGAGACCCAGTACTTC
CASREKGPLAGVMGGETQYF
>many|TRBJ1-5|.|TRBV27
TGTGCCAGCAGTTTATTGGGGAATCAGCCCCAGCATTTT
CASSLLGNQPQHF
>.|TRBJ2-1|.|TRBV20-1
TGCAGTGCTAGAGTGGTAGCGGAAAAAAATAAGCAGTTCTTC
CSARVVAEKNKQFF
>many|TRBJ2-2|.|TRBV27
TGTGCCAGTTTCCCCGGACCCCCGAACACCGGGGAGCTGTTTTTT
CASFPGPPNTGELFF